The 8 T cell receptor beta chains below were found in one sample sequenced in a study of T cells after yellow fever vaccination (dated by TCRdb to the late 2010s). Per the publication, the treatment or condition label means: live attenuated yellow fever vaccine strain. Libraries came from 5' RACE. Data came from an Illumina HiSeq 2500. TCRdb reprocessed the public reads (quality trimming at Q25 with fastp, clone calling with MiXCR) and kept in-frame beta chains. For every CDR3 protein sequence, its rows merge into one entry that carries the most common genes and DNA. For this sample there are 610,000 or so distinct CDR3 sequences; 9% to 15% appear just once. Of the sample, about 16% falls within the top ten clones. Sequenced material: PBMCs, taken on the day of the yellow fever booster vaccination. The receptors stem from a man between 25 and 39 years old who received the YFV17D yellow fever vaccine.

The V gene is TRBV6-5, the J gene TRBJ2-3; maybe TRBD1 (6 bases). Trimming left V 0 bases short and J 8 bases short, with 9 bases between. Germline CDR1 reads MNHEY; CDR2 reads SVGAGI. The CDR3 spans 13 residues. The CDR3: CASSYSRGSTQYF. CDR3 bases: TGTGCCAGCAGTTACTCCAGGGGAAGTACGCAGTATTTT.

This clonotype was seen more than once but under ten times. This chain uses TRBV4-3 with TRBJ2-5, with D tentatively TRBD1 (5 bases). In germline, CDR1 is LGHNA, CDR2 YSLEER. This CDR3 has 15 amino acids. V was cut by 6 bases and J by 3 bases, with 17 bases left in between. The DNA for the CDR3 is TGCGCCAGCAGTCACGCTCTAGGGGTGGAAGAGACCCAGTACTTC. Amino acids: CASSHALGVEETQYF.

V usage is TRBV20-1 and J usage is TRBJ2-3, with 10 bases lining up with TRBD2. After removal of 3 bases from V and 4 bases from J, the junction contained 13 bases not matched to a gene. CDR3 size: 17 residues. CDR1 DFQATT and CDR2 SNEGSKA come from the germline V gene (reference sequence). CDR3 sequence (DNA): TGCAGTGCTAGCCGGCTAGCGGGAGATATCAAGGCAGATACGCAGTATTTT. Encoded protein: CSASRLAGDIKADTQYF.

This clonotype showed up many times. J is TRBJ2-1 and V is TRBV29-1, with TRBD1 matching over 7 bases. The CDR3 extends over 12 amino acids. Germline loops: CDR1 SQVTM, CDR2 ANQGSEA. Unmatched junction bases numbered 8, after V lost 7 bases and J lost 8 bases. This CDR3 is CSGTNRGHEQFF. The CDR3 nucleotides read TGCAGCGGCACTAACAGGGGCCATGAGCAGTTCTTC.

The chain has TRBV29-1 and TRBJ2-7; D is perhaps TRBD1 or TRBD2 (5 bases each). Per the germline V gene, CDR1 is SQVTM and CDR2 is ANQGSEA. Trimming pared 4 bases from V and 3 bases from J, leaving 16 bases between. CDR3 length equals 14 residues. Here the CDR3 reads CSVAFGGIGYEQYF. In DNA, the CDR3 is TGCAGCGTTGCCTTTGGGGGAATAGGCTACGAGCAGTACTTC.

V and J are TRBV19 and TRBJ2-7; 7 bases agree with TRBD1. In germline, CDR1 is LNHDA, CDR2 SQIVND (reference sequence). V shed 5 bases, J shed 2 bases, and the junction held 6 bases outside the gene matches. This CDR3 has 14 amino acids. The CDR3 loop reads CASSEQGQTYEQYF. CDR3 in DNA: TGTGCCAGTAGTGAACAGGGGCAGACCTACGAGCAGTACTTC.

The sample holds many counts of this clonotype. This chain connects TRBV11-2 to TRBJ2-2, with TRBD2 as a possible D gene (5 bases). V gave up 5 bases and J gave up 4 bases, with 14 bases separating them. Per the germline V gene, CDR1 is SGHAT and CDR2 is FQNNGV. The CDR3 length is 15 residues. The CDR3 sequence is CASSLPGGRTGELFF. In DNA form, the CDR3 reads TGTGCCAGCAGCCTACCAGGAGGACGCACCGGGGAGCTGTTTTTT.

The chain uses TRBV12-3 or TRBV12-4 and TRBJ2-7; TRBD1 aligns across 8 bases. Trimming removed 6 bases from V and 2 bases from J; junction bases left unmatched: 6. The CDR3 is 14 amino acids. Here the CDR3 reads CASSQTGVTYEQYF. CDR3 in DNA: TGTGCCAGCAGCCAGACAGGGGTTACCTACGAGCAGTACTTC.